Presented here are 23 T cell receptor beta chains from one specimen sequenced in a study of cytomegalovirus exposure and HLA in healthy donors. The PCR had 60 Vbeta and 13 Jbeta primers. Clones were sequenced by immunoSEQ multiplex PCR, and TCRdb holds only the in-frame ones, with some missing. Among some 190,000 clones listed, 78% were seen once. Sample: PBMCs. Receptors were obtained from a female donor in good health and CMV-seronegative.

The chain is built from TRBV6-1 and TRBJ1-5; D remains unclear. Germline CDR1 and CDR2: MNHNS and SASEGT. Deletions cut 3 bases from V and 6 bases from J, with 9 bases between. CDR3 length equals 13 residues. The CDR3 loop reads CASSDRGSQPQHF. The CDR3 nucleotides read TGTGCCAGCAGTGACAGAGGAAGTCAGCCCCAGCATTTT.

The chain carries TRBV10-3 and TRBJ1-1; no clear D. Germline V gene lookup returns CDR1 ENHRY and CDR2 SYGVKD. The CDR3 is 15 amino acids. V was cut by 0 bases and J by 4 bases, with 12 bases left in between. Here the CDR3 DNA reads TGTGCCATCAGTGAGTCGACCAGGCCGTTCACTGAAGCTTTCTTT. Its translation: CAISESTRPFTEAFF.

V gene TRBV12-5 combines with J gene TRBJ1-2; maybe TRBD1 (6 bases). Looked up from germline, CDR1 is LGHNT and CDR2 is FRNRAP. The CDR3 is 14 residues long. The V gene lost 9 bases and the J gene lost 1 base, with 15 bases spanning the gap. The CDR3 DNA sequence: TGTGCTAGCCGCCGCAGGGGTTATAACTATGGCTACACCTTC. Amino acid sequence: CASRRRGYNYGYTF. The full variable domain, its missing parts supplied by reference TRBV12-5 and TRBJ1-2, is DARVTQTPRHKVTEMGQEVTMRCQPILGHNTVFWYRQTMMQGLELLAYFRNRAPLDDSGMPKDRFSAEMPDATLATLKIQPSEPRDSAVYFCASRRRGYNYGYTFGSGTRLTVV.

This clone has only a few counts. The J gene is TRBJ2-2, the V gene TRBV6-5, with unresolved D. V lost 6 bases, J lost 7 bases, and 9 bases lay in between. Germline CDR1 MNHEY, CDR2 SVGAGI. The CDR3 length is 12 residues. CDR3 sequence: CASRAVGGELFF. The CDR3 DNA follows: TGTGCCAGCAGGGCAGTTGGCGGGGAGCTGTTTTTT.

The chain recombines TRBV4-1 with TRBJ1-2; 7 bases agree with TRBD1. J was trimmed by 8 bases and V by 0 bases; bases with no gene match: 12. CDR1 MGHRA and CDR2 YSYEKL come from the germline V gene. CDR3 length: 16 amino acids. CDR3 DNA sequence: TGCGCCAGCAGCCAAGAATGGTTGACAGGGAGCCACGGCTACACCTTC. Translating it yields CASSQEWLTGSHGYTF.

The J gene is TRBJ2-3, the V gene TRBV10-3; unclear D gene. CDR3 length: 13 residues. Germline-derived CDR1 and CDR2 are ENHRY and SYGVKD. The V end was cut by 6 bases, the J end by 6 bases, with 13 bases between. CDR3 nucleotides: TGTGCCATCAGCGATATGGCCGGGGATACGCAGTATTTT. Its protein product is CAISDMAGDTQYF.

This rearrangement joins TRBV7-6 to TRBJ2-3; 11 bases are a match to TRBD2. This CDR3 spans 16 amino acids. V shed 4 bases and J 2 bases; nucleotides not matched to a gene: 5. Germline V lookup: CDR1 SGHVS, CDR2 FNYEAQ. This chain's CDR3 is CASSSELAGDTDTQYF. CDR3 sequence (DNA): TGTGCCAGCAGCTCAGAACTAGCGGGGGACACAGATACGCAGTATTTT.

The chain is built from TRBV9 and TRBJ2-1; tentatively, D is TRBD1 (7 bases). The CDR3 loop spans 15 amino acids. V dropped 6 bases and J dropped 4 bases, with 17 bases sitting between them. The germline gives CDR1 SGDLS, CDR2 YYNGEE. The CDR3 loop reads CASNPGGPEYNEQFF. In DNA, the CDR3 is TGTGCCAGCAACCCAGGGGGGCCCGAGTACAATGAGCAGTTCTTC.

The chain is built from TRBV5-1 and TRBJ2-7; D not resolved. This CDR3 contains 14 residues. Deletions cut 3 bases from V and 3 bases from J, with 13 bases between. Germline CDR1 SGHRS, CDR2 YFSETQ. CDR3 protein: CASSSQSTNYEQYF. In DNA, the CDR3 is TGCGCCAGCAGCTCCCAGAGTACTAACTACGAGCAGTACTTC.

Turning to this clone: This specimen includes other DNA sequences encoding the same CDR3. The chain links TRBV5-1 to TRBJ1-1; D might be TRBD1 (5 bases). The CDR3 covers 13 residues. V lost 4 bases, J lost 1 base, and 8 bases lay in between. The germline CDR1 and CDR2 sequences are SGHRS and YFSETQ. CDR3 in DNA: TGCGCCAGCAGCCTCGGGGGGAACACTGAAGCTTTCTTT. Translating it yields CASSLGGNTEAFF.

This clone was seen once. V usage is TRBV10-2 and J usage is TRBJ1-1; D not resolved. The CDR3 consists of 14 residues. Per the germline V gene, CDR1 is WSHSY and CDR2 is SAAADI. The V gene lost 6 bases and the J gene lost 7 bases, with 18 bases spanning the gap. In nucleotides, the CDR3 is TGCGCCAGCAGAACACGTGTGGGGAGCGGTGAAGCTTTCTTT. It codes for CASRTRVGSGEAFF.

This chain connects TRBV4-3 to TRBJ2-3, with a possible D match to TRBD2 (6 bases). The germline V gene encodes CDR1 LGHNA and CDR2 YSLEER. This CDR3 region has 15 residues. V lost 4 bases to trimming and J lost 6 bases, with 17 bases between them. The CDR3 DNA reads TGCGCCAGCAGCCGCGGGGACTCCGGTCGGGATACGCAGTATTTT. It codes for CASSRGDSGRDTQYF.

This chain connects TRBV5-5 to TRBJ2-7, with 11 positions matching TRBD2. CDR1 is SGHKS, CDR2 YYEKEE, per germline (reference sequence). CDR3 length equals 16 residues. After removal of 5 bases from V and 3 bases from J, the junction contained 10 bases not matched to a gene. The CDR3 nucleotides read TGTGCCAGCAGGAAAGCCGGGACTAGCGGATTCTACGAGCAGTACTTC. Translating gives CASRKAGTSGFYEQYF.

The J gene is TRBJ2-1, the V gene TRBV19; D uncertain. The CDR3 length is 14 residues. CDR1 is LNHDA, CDR2 SQIVND, per germline (reference sequence). V was shortened by 6 bases and J by 4 bases, with 13 bases between the two germline ends. This CDR3 is CASRQISGYNEQFF. In DNA form, the CDR3 reads TGTGCCAGTAGGCAAATCTCGGGTTACAATGAGCAGTTCTTC.

The rearrangement joins TRBV2 to TRBJ2-3, with 7 bases that match TRBD2. V lost 4 bases to trimming and J lost 1 base; unmatched junction nucleotides: 5. The CDR3 is 15 amino acids. Germline CDR1 and CDR2: SNHLY and FYNNEI. In DNA, the CDR3 is TGTGCCAGCAGTGGTCTTAGCGGGCGCACAGATACGCAGTATTTT. Protein sequence: CASSGLSGRTDTQYF.

The chain uses TRBV5-6 and TRBJ2-4; D possibly corresponds to TRBD2 (5 bases). The CDR3 runs to 12 residues. Germline V lookup: CDR1 SGHDT, CDR2 YYEEEE. Deletions cut 0 bases from V and 7 bases from J, with 5 bases between. The CDR3 DNA is TGTGCCAGCAGCTTGGCGGGGAACATTCAGTACTTC. Protein sequence: CASSLAGNIQYF. Filled out from reference TRBV5-6 and TRBJ2-4, the complete variable domain reads DAGVTQSPTHLIKTRGQQVTLRCSPKSGHDTVSWYQQALGQGPQFIFQYYEEEERQRGNFPDRFSGHQFPNYSSELNVNALLLGDSALYLCASSLAGNIQYFGAGTRLSVL.

The rearrangement links TRBV6-5 to TRBJ1-5, with 7 positions matching TRBD1. The CDR3 sequence is 14 residues long. Germline V gene sequence: CDR1 MNHEY, CDR2 SVGAGI. The V and J ends lost 5 bases and 1 base, in that order; junction bases with no gene match: 2. CDR3 region: CASSDRASNQPQHF. DNA of the CDR3: TGTGCCAGCAGTGACAGGGCCAGCAATCAGCCCCAGCATTTT.

This sequence joins TRBV7-6 and TRBJ2-1; 11 bases align to TRBD2. V lost 3 bases, J lost 7 bases, and 5 bases stayed unmatched. CDR3 length: 15 residues. Germline loops: CDR1 SGHVS, CDR2 FNYEAQ. The CDR3 DNA sequence: TGTGCCAGCAGCTTTAGCGGGGGGGCCATGAATGAGCAGTTCTTC. It yields the protein CASSFSGGAMNEQFF.

The chain joins TRBV13 to TRBJ2-2; 7 bases are shared with TRBD2. V dropped 5 bases and J dropped 5; count of bases not matched to a gene: 11. The germline gives CDR1 PRHDT, CDR2 FYEKMQ (reference sequence). This CDR3 is built from 16 residues. DNA for the CDR3: TGTGCCAGCAGCCCCCTTGGGGAGGGGCATACCGGGGAGCTGTTTTTT. Protein sequence: CASSPLGEGHTGELFF.

V is TRBV7-3 and J is TRBJ1-1; TRBD1 matches 8 bases. This CDR3 has 16 residues. V lost 4 bases to trimming and J lost 1 base; unmatched junction nucleotides: 8. The germline V gene has CDR1 SGHTA and CDR2 FQGTGA. This CDR3 reads CASSSSTGQGNTEAFF. Written as DNA, the CDR3 is TGTGCCAGCAGCTCCTCCACCGGACAGGGGAACACTGAAGCTTTCTTT.

J is TRBJ2-7 and V is TRBV5-4, with 10 bases aligning to TRBD2. This CDR3 has 14 residues. V was clipped by 2 bases and J by 6 bases; unmatched bases: 5. The germline gives CDR1 SGHNT, CDR2 YYREEE (reference sequence). This CDR3 is CASSFPGLASEQYF. The CDR3 nucleotides are TGTGCCAGCAGCTTCCCGGGACTAGCGTCCGAGCAGTACTTC.

The chain carries TRBV7-9 and TRBJ2-7; D unresolved. This CDR3 spans 13 amino acids. V shed 4 bases and J shed 5 bases, with 12 bases lying between them. Germline CDR1 is SEHNR and CDR2 is FQNEAQ (reference sequence). CDR3 in DNA: TGTGCCAGCAGCTCGGAAGCGAGTAACGAGCAGTACTTC. Its translation: CASSSEASNEQYF.

The chain employs TRBV10-1 and TRBJ1-1, with TRBD1 identical over 11 bases. The V segment lost 9 bases and the J segment 3 bases; nucleotides outside the gene matches: 0. The CDR3 totals 12 residues. Germline lookup yields CDR1 WNHNN and CDR2 SYGVQD (reference sequence). The CDR3 coding sequence is TGCGCCAGGGGACAGGGGGACACTGAAGCTTTCTTT. It specifies CARGQGDTEAFF.